The source of this T cell receptor (beta chain) is a study of T cells in Graves' hyperthyroidism and ophthalmopathy. The wider study: Peripheral blood was collected at initial diagnosis, before any treatment. Whole-study findings and limits: Most thyroid-expanded clonotypes above 0.001 were also found in blood.

TCR beta CDR3 sequences were amplified from RNA transcripts. The HTBI set primed first-round TCR CDR3 RT-PCR. TCRdb called the multiplex PCR reads again in MiXCR, with one record for every CDR3 protein. The sample has around 380,000 distinct CDR3 sequences; roughly 13% are singletons. A patient was excluded if there was uncontrolled infection, other autoimmune disease, pregnancy or lactation. The PBMCs studied were ones that came from roughly 9.1 ml fresh peripheral blood. Of note for this clonotype: Its antigen is unknown.

Germline assignment: CDR1 MDHEN and CDR2 SYDVKM. This CDR3 contains 12 residues. Trimming removed 10 bases from V and 4 bases from J; junction bases left unmatched: 4. This TCR was sampled from a man under 40 with Graves' hyperthyroidism that later progressed to Graves' ophthalmopathy. Sequenced: blood. This chain joins TRBV28 and TRBJ2-3; 8 bases are shared with TRBD2. The CDR3 nucleotides are TGTGCCACCAAGCGGGGGCCAGATACGCAGTATTTT. Translation gives CATKRGPDTQYF.